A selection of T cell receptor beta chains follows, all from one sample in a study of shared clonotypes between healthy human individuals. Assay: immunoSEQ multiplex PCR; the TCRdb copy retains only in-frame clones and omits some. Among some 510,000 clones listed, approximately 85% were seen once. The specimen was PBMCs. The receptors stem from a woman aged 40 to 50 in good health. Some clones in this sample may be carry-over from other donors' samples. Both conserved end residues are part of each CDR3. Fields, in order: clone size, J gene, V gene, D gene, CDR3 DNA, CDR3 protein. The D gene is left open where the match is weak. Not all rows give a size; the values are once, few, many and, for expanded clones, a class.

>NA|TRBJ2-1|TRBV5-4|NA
TGTGCCAGCAGCTTGGTTCAGGGCTACTACAATGAGCAGTTCTTC
CASSLVQGYYNEQFF
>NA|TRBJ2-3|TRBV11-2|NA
TGTGCCAGCAGCCCCCGAACTGGGGCGTACACAGATACGCAGTATTTT
CASSPRTGAYTDTQYF
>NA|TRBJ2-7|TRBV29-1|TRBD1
TGCAGCGTTGGCCGGGGACAGTACGACTACGAGCAGTACTTC
CSVGRGQYDYEQYF
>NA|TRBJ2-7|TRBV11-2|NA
TGTGCCAGCAGCCCCCGACCGACCTCCTACGAGCAGTACTTC
CASSPRPTSYEQYF
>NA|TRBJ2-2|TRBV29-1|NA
TGCAGCGTGGCAGTGACCGGGGAGCTGTTTTTT
CSVAVTGELFF
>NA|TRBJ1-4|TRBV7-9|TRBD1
TGTGCCAGCAGCTTAGAATATCAGGGGGCTGGAGAAAAACTGTTTTTT
CASSLEYQGAGEKLFF
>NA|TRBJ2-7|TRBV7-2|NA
TGTGCCAGCAGCTTAGATCCGGGCTCCTACGAGCAGTACTTC
CASSLDPGSYEQYF
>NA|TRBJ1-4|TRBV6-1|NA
TGTGCCAGCAGTGTCCCCCGGCCGGGGGCCAGACAGAGAGAAAAACTGTTTTTT
CASSVPRPGARQREKLFF
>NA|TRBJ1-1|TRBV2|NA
TGTGCCAGCAGTGAAGGTCACAGAATGAACACTGAAGCTTTCTTT
CASSEGHRMNTEAFF
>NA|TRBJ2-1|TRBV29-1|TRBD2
TGCAGCGTTGAAGTCTCAACTAGCGGAGACAATGAGCAGTTCTTC
CSVEVSTSGDNEQFF
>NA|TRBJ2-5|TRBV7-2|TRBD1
TGTGCCAGCAGCTCGGGACAGGGGAGACAAGAGACCCAGTACTTC
CASSSGQGRQETQYF
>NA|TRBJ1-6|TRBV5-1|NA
TGCGCCAGCAGCTTGGCACCCCTCCACTTT
CASSLAPLHF
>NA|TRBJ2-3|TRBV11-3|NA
TGTGCCAGCAGCCCGGACGGACTTAACACAGATACGCAGTATTTT
CASSPDGLNTDTQYF
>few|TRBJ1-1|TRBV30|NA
TGTGCCTGGAGTGAAAAGAGACGGACCGTTTCATTCATTCCTGAAGCTTTCTTT
CAWSEKRRTVSFIPEAFF
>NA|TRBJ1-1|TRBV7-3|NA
TGTGCCAGCAGCTTAAGGGGGGACACTGAAGCTTTCTTT
CASSLRGDTEAFF
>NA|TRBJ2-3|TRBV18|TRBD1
TGTGCCAGCTCACCAAGACAGGGCGGCACAGATACGCAGTATTTT
CASSPRQGGTDTQYF
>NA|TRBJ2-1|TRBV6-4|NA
TGTGCCAGCGGAACAGGATTGGGTGAGCAGTTCTTC
CASGTGLGEQFF
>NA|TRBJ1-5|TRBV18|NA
TGTGCCAGCTCACCTGGTACAAATCAGCCCCAGCATTTT
CASSPGTNQPQHF
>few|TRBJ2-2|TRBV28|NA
TGTGCCAGCAGTTGGGACCGAATCACCGGGGAGCTGTTTTTT
CASSWDRITGELFF
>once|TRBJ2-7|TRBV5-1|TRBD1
TGCGCCAGCAGCGGGGACAGGGGGCTCGAGCAGTACTTC
CASSGDRGLEQYF
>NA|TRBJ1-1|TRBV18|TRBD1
TGTGCCAGCTCACCAGCCCCTCCACAGGGGGGGAACACTGAAGCTTTCTTT
CASSPAPPQGGNTEAFF
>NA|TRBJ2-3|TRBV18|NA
TGTGCCAGCTCACCACCTAACAGCAAGACAGATACGCAGTATTTT
CASSPPNSKTDTQYF
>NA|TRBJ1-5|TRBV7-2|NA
TGTGCCAGCAGCTCCGCAGGGATTTACAATCAGCCCCAGCATTTT
CASSSAGIYNQPQHF
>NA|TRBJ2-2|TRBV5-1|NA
TGCGCCAGCAGTTCTCAGTACGGGATCACCGGGGAGCTGTTTTTT
CASSSQYGITGELFF
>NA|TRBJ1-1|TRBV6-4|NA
TGTGCCAGCAGTGAACTCCAAGGGACTGAAGCTTTCTTT
CASSELQGTEAFF
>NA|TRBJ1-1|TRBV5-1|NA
TGCGCCAGCAGCTTCGGCAGCACGAACACTGAAGCTTTCTTT
CASSFGSTNTEAFF
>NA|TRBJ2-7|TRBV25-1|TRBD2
TGTGCCAGCAGTGAATTTGGTCTAGCGGGAGACGAGCAGTACTTC
CASSEFGLAGDEQYF
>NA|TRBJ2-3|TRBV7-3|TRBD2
TGTGCCAGCAGCTTAAGACCCCTAGCGGGAGCTACAGATACGCAGTATTTT
CASSLRPLAGATDTQYF
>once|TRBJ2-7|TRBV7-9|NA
TGTGCCAGCAGCTTAAGGCAAACCGGCGGAGAGCAGTACTTC
CASSLRQTGGEQYF
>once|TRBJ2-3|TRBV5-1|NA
TGCGCCAGCAGCTTGAACACCAGGGCGGGAGATACGCAGTATTTT
CASSLNTRAGDTQYF
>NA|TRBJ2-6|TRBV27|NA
TGTGCCAGCAGTTTATCGATGGGGCTGACTGGGGCCAACGTCCTGACTTTC
CASSLSMGLTGANVLTF
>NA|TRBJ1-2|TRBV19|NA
TGTGCCAGCGCCGGTCCCTATGGCTACACCTTC
CASAGPYGYTF
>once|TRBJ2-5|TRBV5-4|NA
TGTGCCAGCAGCTTGGCCGTGAGAGAGACCCAGTACTTC
CASSLAVRETQYF
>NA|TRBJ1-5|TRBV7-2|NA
TGTGCCAGCAGCTTAGCAGGGTCAGGTCAGCCCCAGCATTTT
CASSLAGSGQPQHF
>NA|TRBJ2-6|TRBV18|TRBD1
TGTGCCAGCTCACCGGCTCAGGGGGCTGGGGCCAACGTCCTGACTTTC
CASSPAQGAGANVLTF
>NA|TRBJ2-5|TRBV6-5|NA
TGTGCCAGCAGACCAGCGGGCCCATGGGAGACCCAGTACTTC
CASRPAGPWETQYF